What follows are 31 T cell receptor beta chains derived from one specimen sequenced in a study of regulatory T cells in long-lasting Graves disease. Researchers made TCR beta libraries by using iRepertoire HTBI primers and running Arm-PCR on CDR3 regions. Each CDR3 protein is one row after TCRdb ran MiXCR on the multiplex PCR reads. The table shows around 500,000 distinct CDR3 sequences, with around an eighth occurring only once. Time point here: newly diagnosed GD, antithyroid drugs for less than 3 months. PBMCs provided the RNA from which the TCR library was made. These data also formed part of another study, on T cells in Graves' hyperthyroidism and ophthalmopathy.

This sample comprised peripheral blood mononuclear cells (PBMCs), obtained at new diagnosis, from a patient treated with antithyroid drugs. All receptors come from a man aged 30 to 39 with Graves disease.

The J gene is TRBJ1-2, the V gene TRBV7-9; possible D gene TRBD1, 6 bases. This CDR3 has 12 residues. V lost 2 bases, J lost 8 bases, and 9 bases lay in between. The V gene's germline CDR1 is SEHNR and CDR2 FQNEAQ (reference sequence). CDR3 protein: CASSLQGLGYTF. For the CDR3, the DNA is TGTGCCAGCAGCTTACAGGGGCTCGGCTACACCTTC.

Here the CDR3 DNA reads TGTGCCAGCAGCGTAGCTTTAGCGGGAGGGCCCTACGAGCAGTACTTC. Its protein product is CASSVALAGGPYEQYF. The chain couples TRBV9 to TRBJ2-7, with 11 bases aligning to TRBD2. The CDR3 has 16 residues. The V gene end was trimmed by 0 bases and the J gene end by 2 bases; junction bases not matched to a gene: 4. Germline CDR1 reads SGDLS; CDR2 reads YYNGEE.

At least ten counts were recorded for this clonotype. This rearrangement joins TRBV29-1 to TRBJ2-7, with D perhaps TRBD1 (5 bases). V lost 0 bases and J 0 bases, leaving 12 bases between the germline ends. Germline V gives CDR1 SQVTM, CDR2 ANQGSEA. The length of the CDR3 is 15 residues. CDR3 amino acids: CSVEERGFSSYEQYF. The CDR3 nucleotides are TGCAGCGTTGAAGAAAGGGGCTTTTCCTCCTACGAGCAGTACTTC.

This chain uses TRBV11-2 with TRBJ2-6, with 12 nucleotides matching TRBD2. The CDR3 has 19 residues. V lost 3 bases and J lost 5; bases outside the gene matches: 11. CDR1 is SGHAT and CDR2 is FQNNGV in the germline V gene. The CDR3 DNA reads as TGTGCCAGCAGCTTGAGACTAGCGGGAGCGACCCTTCGGGCCAACGTCCTGACTTTC. Residues: CASSLRLAGATLRANVLTF.

As to this clonotype: This may come from a read error, since a much larger clone is one base off. The genes are TRBV27 and TRBJ2-7; 8 bases are a match to TRBD1. The CDR3 runs to 13 residues. From germline, CDR1 is MNHEY and CDR2 SMNVEV (reference sequence). V was pared by 8 bases and J by 7 bases, with 10 bases of the junction left unmatched. DNA for the CDR3: TGTGCCAGCTCCCGGGACAGGTCGTCTGAGCAGTACTTC. Translated: CASSRDRSSEQYF.

Many counts were recorded for this clonotype. The chain recombines TRBV7-9 with TRBJ2-2; no definite D call. Germline V lookup: CDR1 SEHNR, CDR2 FQNEAQ (reference sequence). V lost 4 bases and J lost 6, with 6 bases in between. The CDR3 length is 12 residues. For the CDR3, the DNA is TGTGCCAGCAGCTGGCGTGCCGGGGAGCTGTTTTTT. Protein: CASSWRAGELFF.

This clonotype was picked up many times. The chain links TRBV6-1 to TRBJ2-3, with 8 bases lining up with TRBD1. The germline CDR1 and CDR2 sequences are MNHNS and SASEGT. The CDR3 is 15 amino acids. Germline trimming cut 4 bases from V and 1 base from J; bases unmatched to any gene: 4. Here the CDR3 DNA reads TGTGCCAGCAGTGGGACGACAGGGGGCACAGATACGCAGTATTTT. Translation: CASSGTTGGTDTQYF.

The DNA of the CDR3 is TGTGCCAGCAGCCATCGCGACAGGGTGGGCACTGAAGCTTTCTTT. This translates into CASSHRDRVGTEAFF. This chain uses TRBV3-1 with TRBJ1-1; 7 bases fit TRBD1. In germline, CDR1 is LGHDT, CDR2 YNNKEL (reference sequence). The CDR3 spans 15 residues. V dropped 3 bases and J dropped 4; count of bases not matched to a gene: 8.

This clonotype was detected a few times. A junction boundary mismatches the germline segment, possibly from a read error. This chain joins TRBV5-1 and TRBJ1-4, with a weak D call TRBD1 (5 bases). CDR1 and CDR2 from the germline V gene are SGHRS and YFSETQ. The CDR3 is 15 residues long. CDR3 DNA sequence: TGTGCCAGCAGCTTGGGGACCTTCTTTAATGAAAAACTGTTTTTT. Translation: CASSLGTFFNEKLFF.

The chain is built from TRBV3-1 and TRBJ2-5; no clear D. The CDR3 length is 14 residues. The germline gives CDR1 LGHDT, CDR2 YNNKEL (reference sequence). V gave up 7 bases and J gave up 1 base, with 13 bases separating them. The CDR3 is CASISHGFQETQYF. The DNA of the CDR3 is TGTGCCAGCATAAGCCACGGGTTCCAAGAGACCCAGTACTTC.

This clonotype was observed many times. V and J are TRBV5-1 and TRBJ1-1; D call uncertain. Trimming removed 0 bases from V and 5 bases from J, with 20 bases in between. The CDR3 contains 17 residues. Looked up from germline, CDR1 is SGHRS and CDR2 is YFSETQ. CDR3 DNA: TGCGCCAGCAGCTTGGTGGGAACCCCAGGTTCTGGAACTGAAGCTTTCTTT. This encodes CASSLVGTPGSGTEAFF.

The chain links TRBV10-2 to TRBJ2-1; D is undetermined. The CDR3 covers 13 residues. Germline V lookup: CDR1 WSHSY, CDR2 SAAADI. V gave up 10 bases and J gave up 6 bases, with 16 bases separating them. The CDR3 spells CATATGGVNEQFF. The CDR3 DNA follows: TGCGCCACCGCAACTGGCGGAGTCAATGAGCAGTTCTTC.

J is TRBJ1-1 and V is TRBV20-1, with D perhaps TRBD1 (5 bases). The CDR3 sequence is 13 residues long. The ends were cut back, 3 bases at V and 0 bases at J, with 8 bases in the middle. CDR1 DFQATT and CDR2 SNEGSKA come from the germline V gene (reference sequence). The chain's CDR3 is CSARRGVNTEAFF. CDR3 bases: TGCAGTGCTAGGAGGGGAGTGAACACTGAAGCTTTCTTT.

V usage is TRBV5-8 and J usage is TRBJ1-1, with 7 bases matching TRBD1. The germline CDR1 and CDR2 sequences are SGHTS and YDEGEE. The CDR3 consists of 14 residues. The V segment lost 7 bases and the J segment 7 bases; nucleotides outside the gene matches: 13. CDR3 sequence reads: CASLPQGGPYEAFF. In nucleotides, the CDR3 is TGTGCCAGCCTCCCCCAGGGGGGGCCGTATGAAGCTTTCTTT.

This clonotype was picked up a small number of times. The genes are TRBV11-2 and TRBJ2-5; TRBD2 is a possible D gene (6 bases). CDR3 length: 14 amino acids. CDR1 is SGHAT and CDR2 is FQNNGV in the germline V gene. V was pared by 5 bases and J by 3 bases, with 13 bases between. CDR3 in amino acids: CASSRPGGEETQYF. The DNA for the CDR3 is TGTGCCAGCAGCCGTCCTGGCGGGGAAGAGACCCAGTACTTC.

This clonotype was seen only a few times. CDR3 region: CSARGGASGNTIYF. The CDR3 bases are TGCAGTGCTAGGGGGGGGGCCTCTGGAAACACCATATATTTT. This sequence joins TRBV20-1 and TRBJ1-3; D may be TRBD1 (6 bases). This CDR3 comprises 14 residues. V was trimmed by 3 bases and J by 0 bases, leaving 9 bases between them. Germline V gene sequence: CDR1 DFQATT, CDR2 SNEGSKA (reference sequence).

This clonotype has at least ten counts. This chain joins TRBV7-9 and TRBJ1-1; D unresolved. CDR3 length: 13 amino acids. Trimming cost V 5 bases and J 8 bases, with 15 bases left between them. Per the germline V gene, CDR1 is SEHNR and CDR2 is FQNEAQ (reference sequence). For the CDR3, the DNA is TGTGCCAGCAGCGCTGGTCCCGTCGGCGAAGCTTTCTTT. Protein product: CASSAGPVGEAFF. Full variable domain (rest looked up from reference TRBV7-9 and TRBJ1-1): DTGVSQNPRHKITKRGQNVTFRCDPISEHNRLYWYRQTLGQGPEFLTYFQNEAQLEKSRLLSDRFSAERPKGSFSTLEIQRTEQGDSAMYLCASSAGPVGEAFFGQGTRLTVV.

At least ten counts were recorded for this clonotype. The CDR3 is CASSASFPNTGELFF. The CDR3, as DNA: TGTGCCAGCAGTGCTAGTTTTCCGAACACCGGGGAGCTGTTTTTT. The chain has TRBV2 and TRBJ2-2; no firm D call. The CDR3 is 15 residues long. Per the germline V gene, CDR1 is SNHLY and CDR2 is FYNNEI. Deletions cut 4 bases from V and 0 bases from J, with 9 bases between. Using reference TRBV2 and TRBJ2-2 for the parts outside the CDR3, the full variable domain is EPEVTQTPSHQVTQMGQEVILRCVPISNHLYFYWYRQILGQKVEFLVSFYNNEISEKSEIFDDQFSVERPDGSNFTLKIRSTKLEDSAMYFCASSASFPNTGELFFGEGSRLTVL.

Many counts were recorded for this clonotype. The V and J genes are TRBV29-1 and TRBJ1-2; D not resolved. There are 13 residues in the CDR3. CDR1 and CDR2 from the germline V gene are SQVTM and ANQGSEA. Trimming removed 4 bases at V and 3 bases at J, with 12 bases between. As DNA, the CDR3 is TGCAGCGTTGTTTTGGAATCTCACTATGGCTACACCTTC. Its protein product is CSVVLESHYGYTF.

The chain uses TRBV6-1 and TRBJ2-5; D uncertain. Germline values: CDR1 MNHNS, CDR2 SASEGT. The CDR3 is 14 residues long. V lost 6 bases and J 6 bases, leaving 17 bases between the germline ends. The CDR3 DNA reads as TGTGCCAGCAGCCCACCCGGACGACGCCAGACCCAGTACTTC. It is translated as CASSPPGRRQTQYF.

This clonotype has a handful of counts. This rearrangement joins TRBV12-3 or TRBV12-4 to TRBJ2-2, with D unresolved. The CDR3 is made up of 14 amino acids. Trimming shortened V by 5 bases and J by 2 bases, and 9 bases separated the two germline ends. CDR3 sequence reads: CASSPIPNTGELFF. For the CDR3, the DNA is TGTGCCAGCAGTCCCATCCCCAACACCGGGGAGCTGTTTTTT.

This clonotype was seen at least ten times. The chain uses TRBV18 and TRBJ1-1; D unresolved. The CDR3 is made up of 13 amino acids. The V gene lost 3 bases and the J gene lost 8 bases, with 13 bases spanning the gap. The germline CDR1 and CDR2 sequences are KGHSH and LQKENI. CDR3 sequence reads: CASSPLIVSEAFF. The CDR3 DNA follows: TGTGCCAGCTCACCGCTAATAGTCTCGGAAGCTTTCTTT.

This chain connects TRBV6-2 or TRBV6-3 to TRBJ2-3; D is perhaps TRBD1 or TRBD2 (5 bases each). This CDR3 has 13 amino acids. V was pared by 11 bases and J by 3 bases, with 15 bases between. Germline CDR1 and CDR2: MNHEY and SVGEGT. CDR3 nucleotide sequence: TGTGCCTCACGAGGGGAGCAAACAGATACGCAGTATTTT. Protein product: CASRGEQTDTQYF.

Many counts were recorded for this clonotype. The V call is TRBV29-1, the J call TRBJ1-2, with D hard to call. The CDR3 runs to 13 residues. Germline V lookup: CDR1 SQVTM, CDR2 ANQGSEA. V was shortened by 0 bases and J by 0 bases, with 5 bases between the two germline ends. The CDR3 sequence: CSVEDQTNYGYTF. The CDR3 coding sequence is TGCAGCGTTGAAGATCAGACTAACTATGGCTACACCTTC.

This clonotype was recorded many times. The chain is built from TRBV20-1 and TRBJ2-3, with D hard to call. Germline V gene lookup returns CDR1 DFQATT and CDR2 SNEGSKA (reference sequence). CDR3 size: 13 residues. Trimming cost V 4 bases and J 4 bases, with 12 bases left between them. The CDR3 loop reads CSAITPGADTQYF. Written as DNA, the CDR3 is TGCAGTGCTATCACTCCCGGAGCAGATACGCAGTATTTT.

Only a few counts were recorded for this clonotype. The chain has TRBV7-6 and TRBJ2-5; TRBD1 matches 8 bases. The CDR3 is 16 residues long. From germline, CDR1 is SGHVS and CDR2 FNYEAQ. V was pared by 5 bases and J by 5 bases, with 13 bases of the junction left unmatched. DNA for the CDR3: TGTGCCAGCAGCCGCCGGGACAGGATGTTCCAGGAGACCCAGTACTTC. The encoded protein is CASSRRDRMFQETQYF.

This clonotype has at least ten counts. The rearrangement joins TRBV12-3 or TRBV12-4 to TRBJ2-2; 7 bases match TRBD1. The V and J ends lost 5 bases and 7 bases, in that order; junction bases with no gene match: 10. The CDR3 totals 15 residues. As DNA, the CDR3 is TGTGCCAGCAGTGCGGTACAGGGGATTGGCGGGGAGCTGTTTTTT. Its protein product is CASSAVQGIGGELFF.

This chain joins TRBV6-1 and TRBJ2-6; D might be TRBD2 (5 bases). The germline V gene encodes CDR1 MNHNS and CDR2 SASEGT. This CDR3 spans 14 amino acids. Deletions cut 6 bases from V and 8 bases from J, with 14 bases between. DNA for the CDR3: TGTGCCAGCAGCCTAAGTACCGGGACCAACGTCCTGACTTTC. As protein: CASSLSTGTNVLTF.

This clonotype was seen ten or more times. The chain has TRBV5-1 and TRBJ1-1; 7 bases are shared with TRBD1. Germline V CDR1 and CDR2: SGHRS, YFSETQ. Trimming cost V 4 bases and J 4 bases; bases outside gene matches: 10. This CDR3 region has 15 residues. CDR3 DNA sequence: TGCGCCAGCAGCACCGGGGACAGTCGGCCCACTGAAGCTTTCTTT. Its translation: CASSTGDSRPTEAFF.

The CDR3 DNA is TGCGCCAGCAGCCGAAAAGAGAGCGGGATATGGGGCGATACGCAGTATTTT. Its protein product is CASSRKESGIWGDTQYF. The V call is TRBV4-1, the J call TRBJ2-3; 7 bases match TRBD2. Germline lookup yields CDR1 MGHRA and CDR2 YSYEKL. The CDR3 extends over 17 amino acids. J was trimmed by 6 bases and V by 4 bases; bases with no gene match: 16.

Many counts were recorded for this clonotype. The rearrangement uses TRBV20-1 and TRBJ2-7, with 9 positions matching TRBD2. V dropped 3 bases and J dropped 2; count of bases not matched to a gene: 5. The CDR3 length is 14 residues. Germline V gene sequence: CDR1 DFQATT, CDR2 SNEGSKA (reference sequence). CDR3 amino acids: CSASSGRGTYEQYF. The CDR3 nucleotides are TGCAGTGCTAGTAGCGGGAGAGGTACCTACGAGCAGTACTTC.